Listed here are 27 T cell receptor beta chains from one sample, sequenced in a study of technical replicates of blood from four donors. Measured with immunoSEQ multiplex PCR; TCRdb has only the in-frame clones, and not every one. The sample has around 65,000 clones, 86% seen once. The sample was PBMCs. These receptors were obtained from a human donor in good health. Some clones in this sample may be carry-over from other donors' samples.

The chain links TRBV6-1 to TRBJ1-1; 8 bases match TRBD1. The length of the CDR3 is 13 residues. J was trimmed by 1 base and V by 6 bases; bases with no gene match: 1. Germline-derived CDR1 and CDR2 are MNHNS and SASEGT. In DNA form, the CDR3 reads TGTGCCAGCAGGGACAGGGAGAACACTGAAGCTTTCTTT. Encoded protein: CASRDRENTEAFF.

This clone was recorded only once. The chain uses TRBV4-3 and TRBJ1-6, with D perhaps matching TRBD1 (5 bases). CDR1 and CDR2 (germline): LGHNA, YSLEER. Trimming stripped 1 base from V and 5 bases from J, with 18 bases between. The CDR3 contains 18 residues. The CDR3 sequence: CASSQAHPGRLNNSPLHF. Here the CDR3 DNA reads TGCGCCAGCAGCCAAGCTCATCCAGGGAGGCTGAATAATTCACCCCTCCACTTT.

The V gene is TRBV2, the J gene TRBJ1-2; unclear D gene. Germline V gene sequence: CDR1 SNHLY, CDR2 FYNNEI. The CDR3 is 17 residues long. V lost 5 bases and J 6 bases, leaving 25 bases between the germline ends. The CDR3 sequence: CASSPRPTFFLSDGYTF. The CDR3 DNA follows: TGTGCCAGCAGTCCCCGCCCAACTTTCTTCCTATCGGATGGCTACACCTTC.

This clone was found a few times. The chain carries TRBV11-2 and TRBJ1-6; D perhaps matches TRBD1 (5 bases). V dropped 5 bases and J dropped 5 bases, with 10 bases sitting between them. Germline V gene sequence: CDR1 SGHAT, CDR2 FQNNGV. The CDR3 contains 14 residues. The CDR3 coding sequence is TGTGCCAGCAGCGTGGGGCGGAATAATTCACCCCTCCACTTT. The encoded protein is CASSVGRNNSPLHF.

The chain recombines TRBV7-3 with TRBJ2-7; 11 nucleotides align to TRBD2. CDR3 length: 18 amino acids. Losses at the gene ends were 5 bases for V and 0 bases for J; bases not matched to a gene: 12. Per germline, CDR1 SGHTA and CDR2 FQGTGA. CDR3 loop: CASSIPGLAEKSSYEQYF. CDR3 nucleotides: TGTGCCAGCAGCATTCCGGGACTAGCGGAAAAAAGCTCCTACGAGCAGTACTTC.

J is TRBJ1-3 and V is TRBV5-4; TRBD1 is a possible D gene (6 bases). Trimming cost V 7 bases and J 0 bases, with 17 bases left between them. Germline lookup yields CDR1 SGHNT and CDR2 YYREEE (reference sequence). CDR3 size: 16 residues. CDR3 loop: CASPPGGGSSGNTIYF. In DNA form, the CDR3 reads TGTGCCAGCCCCCCCGGGGGCGGGAGCTCTGGAAACACCATATATTTT.

The rearrangement links TRBV29-1 to TRBJ2-1; D perhaps matches TRBD1 (5 bases). This CDR3 contains 10 residues. Per germline, CDR1 SQVTM and CDR2 ANQGSEA. The V end lost 4 bases, the J end lost 8 bases, and 6 bases lay between the germline ends. The CDR3 DNA sequence: TGCAGCGTTGTCAGGGATGAGCAGTTCTTC. Amino acids: CSVVRDEQFF.

The chain joins TRBV5-1 to TRBJ2-5, with TRBD1 matching 7 bases. CDR3 length equals 15 residues. Germline loops: CDR1 SGHRS, CDR2 YFSETQ. V lost 0 bases and J lost 5; bases outside the gene matches: 7. Written as DNA, the CDR3 is TGCGCCAGCAGCTTGGGTACAGGGGTGAGCGAGACCCAGTACTTC. Its translation: CASSLGTGVSETQYF.

This chain connects TRBV7-8 to TRBJ2-1; TRBD1 is a possible D gene (6 bases). CDR1 SGHVS and CDR2 FQNEAQ come from the germline V gene. V lost 3 bases to trimming and J lost 0 bases, with 9 bases between them. The CDR3 has 15 residues. The DNA for the CDR3 is TGTGCCAGCAGCTTCCAGGGGCCCTCCTACAATGAGCAGTTCTTC. This translates into CASSFQGPSYNEQFF.

The chain employs TRBV15 and TRBJ1-1; 8 nucleotides align to TRBD1. V was pared by 2 bases and J by 4 bases, with 6 bases of the junction left unmatched. This CDR3 is 15 amino acids long. Germline V lookup: CDR1 LNHNV, CDR2 YYDKDF (reference sequence). Here the CDR3 reads CATSRTTGAGTEAFF. DNA for the CDR3: TGTGCCACCAGCAGAACGACAGGGGCTGGCACTGAAGCTTTCTTT. Filled out from reference TRBV15 and TRBJ1-1, the complete variable domain reads DAMVIQNPRYQVTQFGKPVTLSCSQTLNHNVMYWYQQKSSQAPKLLFHYYDKDFNNEADTPDNFQSRRPNTSFCFLDIRSPGLGDTAMYLCATSRTTGAGTEAFFGQGTRLTVV.

The chain is built from TRBV19 and TRBJ2-3, with a weak D call TRBD2 (7 bases). CDR1 is LNHDA and CDR2 is SQIVND in the germline V gene (reference sequence). CDR3 length equals 14 residues. V lost 4 bases to trimming and J lost 5 bases, with 13 bases between them. CDR3 in DNA: TGTGCCAGTAGTACGGGGGGCGCCGAAGATACGCAGTATTTT. It codes for CASSTGGAEDTQYF.

By proportion, this clone is large. The chain links TRBV19 to TRBJ1-1; D perhaps matches TRBD1 (6 bases). The germline V and J ends were trimmed by 7 bases and 6 bases, with 18 bases remaining between them. Germline-derived CDR1 and CDR2 are LNHDA and SQIVND (reference sequence). The CDR3 length is 14 residues. Here the CDR3 reads CASTDGGGGPEAFF. CDR3 DNA: TGTGCCAGTACCGACGGGGGCGGGGGGCCTGAAGCTTTCTTT.

The chain carries TRBV19 and TRBJ2-7; weak D call: TRBD1 (5 bases). V was clipped by 2 bases and J by 4 bases, with 9 bases between them. From germline, CDR1 is LNHDA and CDR2 SQIVND (reference sequence). The CDR3 runs 13 residues. CDR3: CASSITRAYEQYF. CDR3 coding DNA: TGTGCCAGTAGTATAACCAGGGCATACGAGCAGTACTTC.

In this sample, this clone turned up once. The chain is built from TRBV9 and TRBJ2-7; TRBD1 matches 7 bases. This CDR3 region has 16 residues. J lost 2 bases, V lost 0 bases, and 8 bases had no gene match. Per the germline V gene, CDR1 is SGDLS and CDR2 is YYNGEE. In nucleotides, the CDR3 is TGTGCCAGCAGCGTAGGCCCTTCGGGACAGACCTACGAGCAGTACTTC. Protein product: CASSVGPSGQTYEQYF.

The chain combines TRBV4-2 with TRBJ2-5; tentative D call: TRBD1 (5 bases). The CDR3 is 12 amino acids. Germline-derived CDR1 and CDR2 are LGHNA and YNFKEQ. The V gene lost 1 base and the J gene lost 7 bases, with 7 bases spanning the gap. The chain's CDR3 is CASSQGGGTQYF. DNA for the CDR3: TGTGCCAGCAGCCAAGGGGGCGGGACCCAGTACTTC.

The CDR3 DNA reads as TGCGCCAGCAGCTTAACGGGACAGGGGGCAGAGACCCAGTACTTC. Its translation is CASSLTGQGAETQYF. This rearrangement joins TRBV5-1 to TRBJ2-5, with TRBD1 identical over 12 bases. The J segment lost 4 bases and the V segment lost 2 bases, leaving 3 bases of the junction unmatched. CDR3 size: 15 residues. The V gene's germline CDR1 is SGHRS and CDR2 YFSETQ.

The CDR3 loop reads CASSLQTGTGTTNEKLFF. The CDR3 coding sequence is TGCGCCAGCAGCTTGCAGACCGGGACAGGGACAACTAATGAAAAACTGTTTTTT. The chain recombines TRBV5-1 with TRBJ1-4; 9 bases agree with TRBD1. Germline V gene lookup returns CDR1 SGHRS and CDR2 YFSETQ. CDR3 size: 18 residues. V was clipped by 1 base and J by 0 bases; unmatched bases: 7.

This chain connects TRBV27 to TRBJ2-7; 9 bases are shared with TRBD2. The CDR3 consists of 14 residues. CDR1 MNHEY and CDR2 SMNVEV come from the germline V gene (reference sequence). The V segment lost 5 bases and the J segment 6 bases; nucleotides outside the gene matches: 8. CDR3 nucleotides: TGTGCCAGCAGTCCATGGGCGGGAGGGCCCGAGCAGTACTTC. This encodes CASSPWAGGPEQYF.

The V gene is TRBV29-1, the J gene TRBJ1-2, with TRBD1 matching over 10 bases. The CDR3 is 13 residues long. Germline V gene data show CDR1 as SQVTM and CDR2 as ANQGSEA. The junction had 3 bases not matched to a gene; V was cut back by 6 bases and J by 2 bases. In DNA form, the CDR3 reads TGCAGCGTCCCGACAGGGGGCAACTATGGCTACACCTTC. The encoded protein is CSVPTGGNYGYTF.

The chain has TRBV29-1 and TRBJ2-1, with 10 bases matching TRBD2. V trimming: 7 bases; J trimming: 9 bases; junction bases outside the gene matches: 12. CDR1 and CDR2 (germline): SQVTM, ANQGSEA. The CDR3 has 14 amino acids. CDR3 sequence reads: CSGRASGSYTEQFF. CDR3 nucleotide sequence: TGCAGCGGAAGAGCTAGCGGGAGTTATACTGAGCAGTTCTTC.

The chain uses TRBV27 and TRBJ2-7; 12 bases are a match to TRBD2. Germline CDR1 and CDR2: MNHEY and SMNVEV (reference sequence). J lost 5 bases, V lost 1 base, and 15 bases had no gene match. The CDR3 is made up of 19 amino acids. The CDR3 loop is CASSLYPSGRAYGRNEQYF. CDR3 nucleotides: TGTGCCAGCAGTTTATATCCTAGCGGGAGGGCCTATGGTCGCAACGAGCAGTACTTC.

The table lists this clone with a count of one. J is TRBJ1-2 and V is TRBV7-2; D is undetermined. V lost 3 bases to trimming and J lost 6 bases, with 5 bases between them. The CDR3 loop spans 11 amino acids. Germline V gene sequence: CDR1 SGHTA, CDR2 FQGNSA. CDR3 in amino acids: CASSFRDGYTF. CDR3 in DNA: TGTGCCAGCAGCTTCCGGGATGGCTACACCTTC.

The V and J genes are TRBV5-4 and TRBJ2-3, with 7 bases aligning to TRBD2. Unmatched junction bases numbered 5, after V lost 0 bases and J lost 1 base. CDR3 length: 16 amino acids. The germline CDR1 and CDR2 sequences are SGHNT and YYREEE (reference sequence). CDR3 bases: TGTGCCAGCAGCTTGGTGGGGGGGACTGGCACAGATACGCAGTATTTT. This encodes CASSLVGGTGTDTQYF.

Written as DNA, the CDR3 is TGTGCCAGCAGCGGACAGCCTAATCAGCCCCAGCATTTT. This sequence encodes CASSGQPNQPQHF. This chain uses TRBV2 with TRBJ1-5; D might be TRBD1 (6 bases). Germline values: CDR1 SNHLY, CDR2 FYNNEI. The CDR3 contains 13 residues. With 6 bases removed from V and 4 bases from J, the gap between germline ends came to 10 bases.

This chain links TRBV7-8 with TRBJ2-1; weak D call: TRBD2 (6 bases). Trimming cost V 4 bases and J 7 bases, with 23 bases left between them. The germline gives CDR1 SGHVS, CDR2 FQNEAQ. The CDR3 covers 17 residues. The CDR3 reads CASSSLRGIRRYNEQFF. The CDR3 DNA reads as TGTGCCAGCAGCTCCCTCCGCGGGATCCGGAGATATAATGAGCAGTTCTTC.

The chain joins TRBV27 to TRBJ1-5, with TRBD1 matching 8 bases. The CDR3 totals 15 residues. Trimming took 4 bases from V and 5 from J; bases not matched to a gene: 7. Germline V CDR1 and CDR2: MNHEY, SMNVEV (reference sequence). The CDR3 region is CASSSQTGAHQPQHF. The CDR3 DNA reads as TGTGCCAGCAGTTCCCAGACAGGGGCCCATCAGCCCCAGCATTTT.

The rearrangement links TRBV5-6 to TRBJ2-1; perhaps TRBD1 as D (7 bases). Trimming stripped 3 bases from V and 7 bases from J, with 23 bases between. The germline CDR1 and CDR2 sequences are SGHDT and YYEEEE. The CDR3 loop spans 17 amino acids. The CDR3 nucleotides read TGTGCCAGCAGCTCCACGAAAAGAGGCAGGGGGGTAAATGAGCAGTTCTTC. Protein: CASSSTKRGRGVNEQFF.